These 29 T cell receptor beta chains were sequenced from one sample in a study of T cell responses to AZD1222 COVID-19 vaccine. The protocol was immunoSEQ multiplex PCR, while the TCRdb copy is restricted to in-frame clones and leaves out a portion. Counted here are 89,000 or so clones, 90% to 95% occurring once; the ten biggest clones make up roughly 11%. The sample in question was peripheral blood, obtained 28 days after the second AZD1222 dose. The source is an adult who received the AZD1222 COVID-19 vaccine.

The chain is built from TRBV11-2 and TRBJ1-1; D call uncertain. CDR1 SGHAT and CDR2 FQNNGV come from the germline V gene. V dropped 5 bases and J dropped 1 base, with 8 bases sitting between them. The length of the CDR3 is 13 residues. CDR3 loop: CASSPLKNTEAFF. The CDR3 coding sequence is TGTGCCAGCAGCCCACTCAAGAACACTGAAGCTTTCTTT.

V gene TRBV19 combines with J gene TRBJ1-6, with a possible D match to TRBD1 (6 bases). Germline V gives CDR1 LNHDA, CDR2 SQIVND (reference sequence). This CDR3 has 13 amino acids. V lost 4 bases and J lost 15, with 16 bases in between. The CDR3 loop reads CASSNPPGQILHF. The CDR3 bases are TGTGCCAGTAGTAACCCACCCGGACAGATCCTCCACTTT.

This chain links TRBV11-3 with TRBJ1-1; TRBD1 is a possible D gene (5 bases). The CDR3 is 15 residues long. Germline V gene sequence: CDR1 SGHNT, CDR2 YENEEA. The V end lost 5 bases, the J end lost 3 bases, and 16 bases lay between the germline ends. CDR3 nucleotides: TGTGCCAGCAGCCGAGCGGGGGGAGAGGACACTGAAGCTTTCTTT. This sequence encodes CASSRAGGEDTEAFF. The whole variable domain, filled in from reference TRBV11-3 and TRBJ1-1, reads EAGVVQSPRYKIIEKKQPVAFWCNPISGHNTLYWYLQNLGQGPELLIRYENEEAVDDSQLPKDRFSAERLKGVDSTLKIQPAELGDSAVYLCASSRAGGEDTEAFFGQGTRLTVV.

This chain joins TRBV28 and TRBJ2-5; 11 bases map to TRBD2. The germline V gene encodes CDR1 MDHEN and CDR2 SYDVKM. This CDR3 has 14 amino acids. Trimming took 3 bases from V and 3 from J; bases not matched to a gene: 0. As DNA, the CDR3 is TGTGCCAGCAGTTTGGGACTAGCGGAAGAGACCCAGTACTTC. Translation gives CASSLGLAEETQYF.

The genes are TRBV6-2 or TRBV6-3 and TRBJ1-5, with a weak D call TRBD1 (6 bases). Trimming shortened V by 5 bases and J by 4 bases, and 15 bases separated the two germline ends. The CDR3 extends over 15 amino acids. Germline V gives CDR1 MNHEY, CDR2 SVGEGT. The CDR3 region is CASSAQRDTNQPQHF. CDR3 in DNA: TGTGCCAGCAGTGCACAGAGGGACACTAATCAGCCCCAGCATTTT.

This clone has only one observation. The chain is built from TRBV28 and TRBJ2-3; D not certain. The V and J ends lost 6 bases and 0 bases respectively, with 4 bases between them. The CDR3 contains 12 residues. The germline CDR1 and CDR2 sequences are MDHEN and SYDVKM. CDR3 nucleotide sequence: TGTGCCAGCAGACAGAGCACAGATACGCAGTATTTT. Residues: CASRQSTDTQYF.

The CDR3 nucleotides read TGCGCCAGCAGCGGGGACCATTACAATGAGCAGTTCTTC. It specifies CASSGDHYNEQFF. V is TRBV5-1 and J is TRBJ2-1; D might be TRBD1 or TRBD2, each matching 5 bases. Trimming pared 4 bases from V and 4 bases from J, leaving 9 bases between. This CDR3 is 13 amino acids long. Germline V gene data show CDR1 as SGHRS and CDR2 as YFSETQ.

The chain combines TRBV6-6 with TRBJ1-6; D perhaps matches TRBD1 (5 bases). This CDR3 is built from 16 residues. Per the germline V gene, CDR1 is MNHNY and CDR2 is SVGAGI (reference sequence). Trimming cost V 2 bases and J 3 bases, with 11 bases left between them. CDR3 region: CASSYPTELYNSPLHF. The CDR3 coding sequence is TGTGCCAGCAGTTACCCGACAGAGCTCTATAATTCACCCCTCCACTTT.

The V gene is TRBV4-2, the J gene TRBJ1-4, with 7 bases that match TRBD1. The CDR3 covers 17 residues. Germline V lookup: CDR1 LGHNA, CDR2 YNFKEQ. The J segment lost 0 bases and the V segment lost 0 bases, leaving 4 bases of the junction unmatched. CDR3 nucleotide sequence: TGTGCCAGCAGCCAAGATGGGACAGCGGCAACTAATGAAAAACTGTTTTTT. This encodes CASSQDGTAATNEKLFF.

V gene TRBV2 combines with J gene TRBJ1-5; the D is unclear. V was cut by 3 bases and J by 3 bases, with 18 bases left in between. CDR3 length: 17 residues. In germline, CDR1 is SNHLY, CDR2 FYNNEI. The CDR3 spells CASSESGWGRANQPQHF. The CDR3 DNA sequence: TGTGCCAGCAGTGAGTCTGGATGGGGAAGAGCCAATCAGCCCCAGCATTTT.

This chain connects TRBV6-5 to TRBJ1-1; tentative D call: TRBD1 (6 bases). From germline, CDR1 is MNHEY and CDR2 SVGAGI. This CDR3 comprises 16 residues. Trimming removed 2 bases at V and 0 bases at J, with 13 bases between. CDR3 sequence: CASSYDGGLLNTEAFF. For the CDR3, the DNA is TGTGCCAGCAGTTACGACGGGGGCCTTCTGAACACTGAAGCTTTCTTT.

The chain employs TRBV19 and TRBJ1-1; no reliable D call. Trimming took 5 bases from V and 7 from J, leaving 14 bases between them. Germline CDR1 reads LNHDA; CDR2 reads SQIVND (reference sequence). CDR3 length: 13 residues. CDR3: CASSPEAFLEAFF. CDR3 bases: TGTGCCAGTAGTCCCGAGGCGTTTCTTGAAGCTTTCTTT.

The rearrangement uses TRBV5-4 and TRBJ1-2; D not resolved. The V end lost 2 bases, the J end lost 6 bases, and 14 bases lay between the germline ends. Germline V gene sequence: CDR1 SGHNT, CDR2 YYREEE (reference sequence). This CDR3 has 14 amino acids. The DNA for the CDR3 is TGTGCCAGCAGCTTTGGCAGGAGGAGAGATGGCTACACCTTC. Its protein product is CASSFGRRRDGYTF.

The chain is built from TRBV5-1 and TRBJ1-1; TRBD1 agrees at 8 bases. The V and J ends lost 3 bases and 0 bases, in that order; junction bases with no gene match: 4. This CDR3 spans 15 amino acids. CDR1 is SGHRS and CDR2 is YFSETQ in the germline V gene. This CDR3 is CASSSWTGMNTEAFF. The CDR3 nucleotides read TGCGCCAGCAGCTCCTGGACAGGGATGAACACTGAAGCTTTCTTT. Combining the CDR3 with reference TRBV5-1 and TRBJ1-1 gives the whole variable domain KAGVTQTPRYLIKTRGQQVTLSCSPISGHRSVSWYQQTPGQGLQFLFEYFSETQRNKGNFPGRFSGRQFSNSRSEMNVSTLELGDSALYLCASSSWTGMNTEAFFGQGTRLTVV.

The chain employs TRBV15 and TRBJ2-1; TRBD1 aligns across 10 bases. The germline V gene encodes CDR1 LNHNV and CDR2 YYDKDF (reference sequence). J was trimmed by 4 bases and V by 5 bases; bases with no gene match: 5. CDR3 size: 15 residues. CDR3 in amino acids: CATSVPGQGYNEQFF. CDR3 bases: TGTGCCACCAGCGTACCGGGACAGGGGTACAATGAGCAGTTCTTC. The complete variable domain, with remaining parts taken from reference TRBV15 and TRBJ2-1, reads DAMVIQNPRYQVTQFGKPVTLSCSQTLNHNVMYWYQQKSSQAPKLLFHYYDKDFNNEADTPDNFQSRRPNTSFCFLDIRSPGLGDTAMYLCATSVPGQGYNEQFFGPGTRLTVL.

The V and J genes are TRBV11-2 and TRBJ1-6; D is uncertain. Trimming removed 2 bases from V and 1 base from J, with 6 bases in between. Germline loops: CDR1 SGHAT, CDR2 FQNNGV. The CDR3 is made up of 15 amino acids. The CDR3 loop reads CASSLWGSYNSPLHF. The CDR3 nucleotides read TGTGCCAGCAGCTTATGGGGATCCTATAATTCACCCCTCCACTTT.

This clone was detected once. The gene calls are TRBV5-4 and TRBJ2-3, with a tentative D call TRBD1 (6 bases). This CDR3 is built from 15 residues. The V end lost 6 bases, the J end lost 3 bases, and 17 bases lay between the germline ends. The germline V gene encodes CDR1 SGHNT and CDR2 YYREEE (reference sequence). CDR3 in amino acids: CASKTRGGVTDTQYF. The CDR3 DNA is TGTGCCAGCAAAACCAGGGGCGGAGTAACAGATACGCAGTATTTT.

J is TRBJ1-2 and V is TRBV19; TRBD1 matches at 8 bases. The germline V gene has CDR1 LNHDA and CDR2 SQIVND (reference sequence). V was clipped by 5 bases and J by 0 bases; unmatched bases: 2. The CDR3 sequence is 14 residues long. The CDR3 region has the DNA TGTGCCAGTAGTTGGGGACAGGCTAACTATGGCTACACCTTC. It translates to CASSWGQANYGYTF.

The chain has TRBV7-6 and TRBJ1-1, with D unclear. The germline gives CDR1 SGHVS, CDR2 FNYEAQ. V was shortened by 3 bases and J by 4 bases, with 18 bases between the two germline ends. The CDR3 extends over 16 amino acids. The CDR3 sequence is CASSLSVQLRGTEAFF. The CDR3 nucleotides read TGTGCCAGCAGCTTGAGTGTCCAACTACGTGGCACTGAAGCTTTCTTT.

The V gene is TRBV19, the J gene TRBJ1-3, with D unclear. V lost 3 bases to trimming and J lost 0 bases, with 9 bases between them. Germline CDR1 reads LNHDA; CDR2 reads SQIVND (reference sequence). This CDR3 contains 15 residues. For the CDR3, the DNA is TGTGCCAGTAGTATGTGGCATTCCTCTGGAAACACCATATATTTT. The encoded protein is CASSMWHSSGNTIYF.

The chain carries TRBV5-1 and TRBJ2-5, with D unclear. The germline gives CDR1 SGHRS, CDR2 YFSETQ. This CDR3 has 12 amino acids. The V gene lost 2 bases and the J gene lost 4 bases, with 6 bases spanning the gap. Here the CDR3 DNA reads TGCGCCAGCAGCTTTTCAGGAGAGACCCAGTACTTC. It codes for CASSFSGETQYF.

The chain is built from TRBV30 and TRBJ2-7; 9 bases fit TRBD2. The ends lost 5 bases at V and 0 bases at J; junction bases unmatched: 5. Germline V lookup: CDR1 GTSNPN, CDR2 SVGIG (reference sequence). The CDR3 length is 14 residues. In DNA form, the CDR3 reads TGTGCCTGGGCGGGAGGGGGAAGCTCCTACGAGCAGTACTTC. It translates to CAWAGGGSSYEQYF.

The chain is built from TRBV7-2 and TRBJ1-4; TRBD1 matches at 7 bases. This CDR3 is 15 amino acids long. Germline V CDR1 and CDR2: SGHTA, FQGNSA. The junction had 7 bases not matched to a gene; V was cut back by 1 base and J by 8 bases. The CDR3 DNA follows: TGTGCCAGCAGCTTAGTAATAGGGGGCCAGGAAAAACTGTTTTTT. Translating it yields CASSLVIGGQEKLFF.

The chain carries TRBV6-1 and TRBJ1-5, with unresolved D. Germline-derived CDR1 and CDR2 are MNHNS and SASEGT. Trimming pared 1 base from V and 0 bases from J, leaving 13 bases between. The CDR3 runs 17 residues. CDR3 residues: CASSEVSSVYSNQPQHF. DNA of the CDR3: TGTGCCAGCAGTGAAGTATCGTCAGTTTATAGCAATCAGCCCCAGCATTTT.

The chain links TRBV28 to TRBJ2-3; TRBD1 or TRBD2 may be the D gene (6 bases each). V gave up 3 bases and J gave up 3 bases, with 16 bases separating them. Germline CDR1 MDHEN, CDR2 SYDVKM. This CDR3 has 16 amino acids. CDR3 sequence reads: CASSFGGARGTDTQYF. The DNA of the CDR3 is TGTGCCAGCAGTTTCGGGGGAGCGAGGGGGACAGATACGCAGTATTTT.

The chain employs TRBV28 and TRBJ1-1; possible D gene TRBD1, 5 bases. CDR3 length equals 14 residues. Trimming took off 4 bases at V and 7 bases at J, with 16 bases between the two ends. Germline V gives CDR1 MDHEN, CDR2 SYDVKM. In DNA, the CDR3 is TGTGCCAGCAGTTCCGGGACTGAAAGGGGTGAAGCTTTCTTT. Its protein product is CASSSGTERGEAFF. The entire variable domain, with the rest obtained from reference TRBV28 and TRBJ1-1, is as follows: DVKVTQSSRYLVKRTGEKVFLECVQDMDHENMFWYRQDPGLGLRLIYFSYDVKMKEKGDIPEGYSVSREKKERFSLILESASTNQTSMYLCASSSGTERGEAFFGQGTRLTVV.

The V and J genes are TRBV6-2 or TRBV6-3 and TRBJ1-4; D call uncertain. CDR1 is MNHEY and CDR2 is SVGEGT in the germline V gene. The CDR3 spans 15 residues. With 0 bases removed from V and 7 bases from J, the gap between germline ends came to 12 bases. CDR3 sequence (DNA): TGTGCCAGCAGTTACTCGAATCCCTGGGGTGAAAAACTGTTTTTT. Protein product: CASSYSNPWGEKLFF.

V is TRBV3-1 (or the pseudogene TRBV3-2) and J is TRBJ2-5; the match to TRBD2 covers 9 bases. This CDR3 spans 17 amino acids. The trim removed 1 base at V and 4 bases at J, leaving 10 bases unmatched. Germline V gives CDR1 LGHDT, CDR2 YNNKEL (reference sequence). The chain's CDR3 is CASSQGGASGEIETQYF. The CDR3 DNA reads TGTGCCAGCAGCCAAGGGGGGGCTAGCGGGGAAATAGAGACCCAGTACTTC.

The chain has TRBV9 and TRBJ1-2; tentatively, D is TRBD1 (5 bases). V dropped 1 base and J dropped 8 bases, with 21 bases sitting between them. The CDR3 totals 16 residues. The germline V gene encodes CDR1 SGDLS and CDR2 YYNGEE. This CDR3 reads CASSVNPPGDPGGYTF. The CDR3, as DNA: TGTGCCAGCAGCGTAAACCCTCCGGGGGACCCCGGGGGCTACACCTTC.